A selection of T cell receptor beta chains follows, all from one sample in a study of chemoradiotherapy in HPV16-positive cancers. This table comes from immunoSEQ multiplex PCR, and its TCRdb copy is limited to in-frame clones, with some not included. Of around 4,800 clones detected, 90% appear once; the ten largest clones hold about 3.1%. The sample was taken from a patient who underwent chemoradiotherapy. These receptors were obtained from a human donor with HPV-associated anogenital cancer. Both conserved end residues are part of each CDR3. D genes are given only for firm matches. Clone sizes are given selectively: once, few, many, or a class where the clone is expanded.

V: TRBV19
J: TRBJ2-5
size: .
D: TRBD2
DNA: TGTGCCAGTAGTATAGTGGCCCAGCGGGGAGAGACCCAGTACTTC
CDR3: CASSIVAQRGETQYF

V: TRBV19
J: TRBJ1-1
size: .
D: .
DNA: TGTGCCAGTAGTTCCCGGACACATTTGAACACTGAAGCTTTCTTT
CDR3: CASSSRTHLNTEAFF

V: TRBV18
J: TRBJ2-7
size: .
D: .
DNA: TGTGCCAGCTCACCATATGGGGGTAGTTCCTACGAGCAGTACTTC
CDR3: CASSPYGGSSYEQYF

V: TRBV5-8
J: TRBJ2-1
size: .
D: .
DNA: TGTGCCAGCAGCTTGCAACAGGGAAATGAGCAGTTCTTC
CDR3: CASSLQQGNEQFF

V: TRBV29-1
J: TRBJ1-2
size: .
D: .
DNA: TGCAGCGTTGCGAGTGGTAACTATGGCTACACCTTC
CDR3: CSVASGNYGYTF

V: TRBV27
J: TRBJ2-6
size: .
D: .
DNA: TGTGCCAGCAGTTTTTTCGGGGCTGGGGCCAACGTCCTGACTTTC
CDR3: CASSFFGAGANVLTF

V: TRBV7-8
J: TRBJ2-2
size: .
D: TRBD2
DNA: TGTGCCAGCAGCCCGGGGCTAGCGGGGTTGGGCGGGGAGCTGTTTTTT
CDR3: CASSPGLAGLGGELFF

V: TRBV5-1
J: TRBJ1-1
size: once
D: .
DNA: TGCGCCAGCAGCTTGGCCGATGGCCTAGAGAACACTGAAGCTTTCTTT
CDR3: CASSLADGLENTEAFF

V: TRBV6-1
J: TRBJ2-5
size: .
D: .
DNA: TGTGCCAGCAGCCCCGGACAAGAGACCCAGTACTTC
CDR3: CASSPGQETQYF

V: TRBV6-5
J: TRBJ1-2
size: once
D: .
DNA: TGTGCCAGCAGTCCCAGGACATTTCGTGGCTACACCTTC
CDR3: CASSPRTFRGYTF

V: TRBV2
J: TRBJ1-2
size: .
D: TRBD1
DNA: TGTGCCAGTCCAGACAGGGATCGATCTTATGGCTACACCTTC
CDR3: CASPDRDRSYGYTF

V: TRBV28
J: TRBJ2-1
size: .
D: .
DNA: TGTGCCAGCAGTAAAGGTGGGGGGTCCTACAATGAGCAGTTCTTC
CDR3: CASSKGGGSYNEQFF

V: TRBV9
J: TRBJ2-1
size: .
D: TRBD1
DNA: TGTGCCAGCAGCCGACAGGGGTACAATGAGCAGTTCTTC
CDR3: CASSRQGYNEQFF

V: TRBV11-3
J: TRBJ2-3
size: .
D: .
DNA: TGTGCCAGCAGCTTGCGGTTAGATACGCAGTATTTT
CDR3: CASSLRLDTQYF

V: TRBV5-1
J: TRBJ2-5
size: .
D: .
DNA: TGCGCCAGCAGCTTGGTGTTTCAGGCTCAAGAGACCCAGTACTTC
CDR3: CASSLVFQAQETQYF

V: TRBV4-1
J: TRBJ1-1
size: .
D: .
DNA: TGCGCCAGCAGCCAAAGCTCCCGAGTACAAGCTTTCTTT
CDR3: CASSQSSRVQAFF

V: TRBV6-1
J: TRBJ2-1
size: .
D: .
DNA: TGTGCCAGCAGTGAAACGGGACATGGGCGAAATGAGCAGTTCTTC
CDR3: CASSETGHGRNEQFF

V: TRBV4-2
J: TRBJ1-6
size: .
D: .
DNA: TGTGCCAGCAGCCCTCTTACGGACAATTCACCCCTCCACTTT
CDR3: CASSPLTDNSPLHF

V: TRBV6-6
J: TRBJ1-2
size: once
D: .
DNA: TGTGCCAGCAGTTCGTATGGCTACACCTTC
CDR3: CASSSYGYTF

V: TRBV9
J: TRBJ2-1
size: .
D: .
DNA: TGTGCCAGCAAAACAGGGACTATGAACAATGAGCAGTTCTTC
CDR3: CASKTGTMNNEQFF

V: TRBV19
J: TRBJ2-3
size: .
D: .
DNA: TGTGCCAGTAGTATCAAGGGATTCGCAGATACGCAGTATTTT
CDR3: CASSIKGFADTQYF

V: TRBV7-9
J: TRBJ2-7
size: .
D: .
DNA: TGTGCCAGCAGAGAAGGGTACGAGCAGTACTTC
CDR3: CASREGYEQYF

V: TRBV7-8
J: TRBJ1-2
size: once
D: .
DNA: TGTGCCAGCAGCTTATCAAACTACTATGGCTACACCTTC
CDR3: CASSLSNYYGYTF

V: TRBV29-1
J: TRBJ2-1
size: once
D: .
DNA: TGCAGCGTTGAGGGGGGAGGTCAGTTCGAACCTAGCTCCTACAATGAGCAGTTCTTC
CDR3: CSVEGGGQFEPSSYNEQFF

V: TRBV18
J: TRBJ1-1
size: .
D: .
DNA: TGTGCCAGCTCACCTAGTAGACAGGTAATGAACACTGAAGCTTTCTTT
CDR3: CASSPSRQVMNTEAFF

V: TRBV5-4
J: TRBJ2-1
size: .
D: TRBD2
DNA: TGTGCCAGCAGCTTACTAGCGGGAGGGCATGAGCAGTTCTTC
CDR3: CASSLLAGGHEQFF

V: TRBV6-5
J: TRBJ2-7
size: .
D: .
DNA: TGTGCCAGCAGTCCCCCCGGTTCTCCGCGGCAGTACTTC
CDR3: CASSPPGSPRQYF

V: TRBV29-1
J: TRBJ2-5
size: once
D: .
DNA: TGCAGCGTTGCGGGGAACAGAGCTGAGACCCAGTACTTC
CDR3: CSVAGNRAETQYF